This T cell receptor (beta chain) is drawn from a study of CD8 T cells in Susac syndrome (dated by TCRdb to between 2018 and 2021). Background on the whole study: The study used repertoire sequencing to test whether antigen drove CD8+ T cell activation and differentiation in Susac syndrome. CD8+ T cell repertoire clonality was compared between some 12 healthy donors, approximately 14 Susac syndrome patients and approximately 16 multiple sclerosis patients. Broad study findings and their caveats: The number of individuals in the TCR sequencing and HLA analysis was recognized as being relatively small.

RNA was extracted using the RNeasy kit, and about 0.5 to 1 ug of the RNA was reverse transcribed with random hexamers. The immunoSEQ multiplex PCR assay, which covers 54 Vbeta and 13 Jbeta segments, was used to amplify TCR beta CDR3 regions. PCR amplification bias was corrected using a synthetic template baseline for primer optimization and computational correction. The source study handled its data this way. Reads were annotated to V, D and J genes according to IMGT and were analyzed with immunoSEQ Analyzer, with only productive sequences retained. To calculate clonality, Shannon entropy was normalized by log2 of the number of productive unique sequences and then subtracted from one. Public and private clones were assessed among the 100 most prevalent clones of each patient and control. Clones were defined as Susac-specific if absent from the healthy and MS cohorts, from roughly 1,100 published viral clones and from other ImmuneACCESS disease sequences. Using fastp trimming at Q25 and MiXCR clonotype assembly, TCRdb reanalyzed the public sequencing data and kept in-frame beta chains. CDR3 protein duplicates are merged, each entry listing the most common genes and DNA. These V and J calls derive from TCRdb rather than the authors' analysis. The sample table contains a few hundred thousand distinct CDR3 sequences; only one count was recorded for approximately 85% of them. The ten most abundant clones make up more than 0.09% of the sample.

Peripheral blood CD8+ and CD4+ T cells from healthy donors, Susac syndrome patients and multiple sclerosis patients were profiled by high-throughput TCR beta sequencing. The multiple sclerosis controls were treatment-naive patients whose relapsing-remitting disease, either stable or active, fulfilled the revised McDonald criteria. CD8+ TEMRA cells were enriched by FACS, while bulk CD8+ and CD4+ T cells were purified by magnetic negative isolation. Blood was drawn into EDTA tubes, processed within 24 hours, and PBMCs were isolated by density gradient centrifugation. PBMCs destined for TCR sequencing were cryopreserved in liquid nitrogen and later thawed in a 37 °C water bath. The sorted or isolated CD4+, CD8+ and CD8+ TEMRA cells reached a purity of at least 90%. Note on this clonotype: The clone's antigen remains unknown. No base quality values were provided; no much bigger clone lies one nucleotide off.

Reading the germline V gene gives CDR1 WSHSY and CDR2 SAAADI. The CDR3 measures 13 amino acids from cysteine to phenylalanine. Only the CDR3 part of the read is kept: 39 bases, read in frame from the first base. V drops 7 bases and J drops 3 bases, leaving 13 bases in between. The chain is encoded by TRBV10-2 joined to TRBJ2-7; no D gene is confidently identified. The sequenced sample was CD8+ T cells from PBMCs. This receptor was identified in a human donor with multiple sclerosis. At the DNA level, the sequence is TGCGCCAGCACCTCGGATAGTCTCTACGAGCAGTACTTC. Its translation is CASTSDSLYEQYF.